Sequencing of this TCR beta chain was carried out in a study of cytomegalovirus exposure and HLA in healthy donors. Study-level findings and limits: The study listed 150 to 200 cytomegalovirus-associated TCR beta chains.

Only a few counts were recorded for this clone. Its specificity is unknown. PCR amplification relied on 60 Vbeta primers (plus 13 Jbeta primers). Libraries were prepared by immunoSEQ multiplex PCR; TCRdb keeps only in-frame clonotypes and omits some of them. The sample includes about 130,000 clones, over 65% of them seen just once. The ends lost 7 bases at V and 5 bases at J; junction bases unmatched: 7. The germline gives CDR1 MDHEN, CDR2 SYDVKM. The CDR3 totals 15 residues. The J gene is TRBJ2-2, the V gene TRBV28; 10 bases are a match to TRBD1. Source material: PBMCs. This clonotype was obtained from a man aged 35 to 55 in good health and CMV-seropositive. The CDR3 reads CASTGQGGRTGELFF. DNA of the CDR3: TGTGCCAGCACTGGACAGGGGGGAAGAACCGGGGAGCTGTTTTTT.